This T cell receptor beta chain derives from a study of blood T cells in healthy people across ages. Whole-study findings and limits: It was held that diversity estimates obtained from one million T cells represented underestimates.

Primed by a sample-barcoded 5' primer and a J-beta primer mix, a second PCR proceeded for about 7 to 11 cycles. Through a template-switch adaptor with 12 random nucleotides, each cDNA molecule received a tag. From the 5' RACE reads, TCRdb called clonotypes with MiXCR, one entry per CDR3 protein. The table records around 1,900,000 distinct CDR3 sequences, 30% to 40% of them present only once. Peripheral blood from each donor was collected in a volume of 8 to 10 milliliters. Every sample yielded at least 6 million isolated PBMCs. Per germline, CDR1 SNHLY and CDR2 FYNNEI. V lost 3 bases to trimming and J lost 6 bases, with 6 bases between them. The CDR3 consists of 12 residues. This clonotype was observed a handful of times. Its target is not known.

Sequenced sample: blood. This TCR came from a human donor in good health. This chain links TRBV2 with TRBJ1-5, with D unresolved. The CDR3, as DNA: TGTGCCAGCAGTGACGATATTCAGCCCCAGCATTTT. Its translation: CASSDDIQPQHF.